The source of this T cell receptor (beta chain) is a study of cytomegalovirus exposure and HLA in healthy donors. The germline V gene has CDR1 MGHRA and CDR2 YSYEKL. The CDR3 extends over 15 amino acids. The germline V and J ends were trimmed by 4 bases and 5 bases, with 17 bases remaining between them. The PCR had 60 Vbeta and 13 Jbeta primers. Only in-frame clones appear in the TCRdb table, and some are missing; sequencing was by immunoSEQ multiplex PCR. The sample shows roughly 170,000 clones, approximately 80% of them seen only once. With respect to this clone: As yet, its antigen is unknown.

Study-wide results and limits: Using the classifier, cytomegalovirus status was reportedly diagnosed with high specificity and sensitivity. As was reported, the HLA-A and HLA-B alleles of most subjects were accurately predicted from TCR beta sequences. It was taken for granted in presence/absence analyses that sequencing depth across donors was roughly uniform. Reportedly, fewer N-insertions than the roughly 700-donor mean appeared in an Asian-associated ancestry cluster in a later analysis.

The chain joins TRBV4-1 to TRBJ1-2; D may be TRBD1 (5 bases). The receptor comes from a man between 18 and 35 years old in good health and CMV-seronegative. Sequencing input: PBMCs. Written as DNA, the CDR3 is TGCGCCAGCAGCCTCTCGGGGGTAGACCCTTATGGCTACACCTTC. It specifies CASSLSGVDPYGYTF.